This T cell receptor (beta chain) was retrieved from a study of T cells in Graves' hyperthyroidism and ophthalmopathy. For the study at large: Peripheral blood was taken when the disease was first diagnosed, before any treatment began.

Researchers amplified the TCR beta CDR3 regions from RNA transcripts. The primer set for the first-round RT-PCR of the TCR CDR3 was HTBI. TCRdb called the multiplex PCR reads again in MiXCR, with one record for every CDR3 protein. The sample holds about 200,000 distinct CDR3 sequences, around 18% seen once. If no ophthalmopathy progression occurred within 18 months, Graves' hyperthyroidism was stable. V was shortened by 1 base and J by 3 bases, with 13 bases between the two germline ends. The germline gives CDR1 KGHSH, CDR2 LQKENI. This CDR3 is built from 16 residues. The chain employs TRBV18 and TRBJ1-5; D possibly corresponds to TRBD1 (5 bases). Sequenced: blood. This TCR was recovered from a man aged 40-55 years with Graves' hyperthyroidism. This CDR3 is CASSPRGIGANQPQHF. As DNA, the CDR3 is TGTGCCAGCTCACCACGGGGGATAGGGGCCAATCAGCCCCAGCATTTT.